This T cell receptor beta chain was observed in a study of vaccination effects on CD4 cells after COVID-19. In its sample, this clone was seen once. Its target is unknown. This CDR3 is 20 amino acids long. The V gene's germline CDR1 is WNHNN and CDR2 SYGVQD (reference sequence). The ends were cut back, 3 bases at V and 0 bases at J, with 24 bases in the middle. Before sequencing, viral peptide pools were used by the ViraFEST assay to expand antigen-specific CD4+ T cells. Having been cultured for less than 12 days, the cells underwent CD4+ T cell isolation. PCR-confirmed SARS-CoV-2 infection occurred in the person between March and December 2020. Each well held approximately 2.2 million PBMC cultured with around 9.7 ug/ml peptides and 7.5 to 10 IU/ml IL-2. Half-medium replacement with IL-2 medium occurred on days 3 and 7. Assay: immunoSEQ multiplex PCR; the TCRdb copy retains only in-frame clones and omits some. The sample holds tens of thousands of clones, roughly 66% seen once.

This chain links TRBV10-1 with TRBJ1-5; no clear D. This material consisted of CD4+ T cells from PBMCs cultured with a peptide pool, taken before COVID-19 vaccination. The sequence derives from a human donor who had a prior SARS-CoV-2 infection. CDR3 DNA: TGCGCCAGCAGTGACGGGGTCTATATGACCAAATTTTATAGCAATCAGCCCCAGCATTTT. It is translated as CASSDGVYMTKFYSNQPQHF.